A selection of T cell receptor beta chains follows, all from one sample in a study of T cells in Graves' hyperthyroidism and ophthalmopathy. A single record per CDR3 protein comes from TCRdb applying MiXCR to the multiplex PCR reads. The sample holds approximately 410,000 distinct CDR3 sequences, roughly 15% seen once. Specimen: blood. Source of these receptors: a woman between 18 and 29 years old with Graves' hyperthyroidism. The CDR3 runs from the conserved cysteine through the conserved F or W. The order of the fields is CDR3 length, V gene, clone size, CDR3 protein. Clone size is given as how often the clone was seen (once, few, many) or a class if it is expanded.

13	TRBV7-6	many	CASSGRWRETQYF
12	TRBV28	many	CASSDMARTQYF
15	TRBV19	few	CASTLAGGPEETQYF
12	TRBV27	many	CASSYQHGELFF
16	TRBV27	once	CASSLGAGGPGNEQFF
15	TRBV20-1	many	CSARPGQGGGEKLFF
15	TRBV2	many	CASSDGLGGSDTQYF
16	TRBV20-1	few	CSARDRVALSTDTQYF
12	TRBV10-3	many	CAISGPNTEAFF
12	TRBV28	many	CASSSGDRGAFF
18	TRBV11-2	many	CASSARLGQGGLNTEAFF
15	TRBV6-1	many	CASIEREGLDNEQFF
13	TRBV30	many	CAWRTLMNTEAFF
14	TRBV3-1	many	CASNAGEGTGELFF
15	TRBV7-8	many	CASSFSGSIYNEQFF
14	TRBV27	many	CASSLLAGANEQFF
14	TRBV9	many	CASSAGDRMNEQFF
14	TRBV20-1	few	CSARLDVNTGELFF